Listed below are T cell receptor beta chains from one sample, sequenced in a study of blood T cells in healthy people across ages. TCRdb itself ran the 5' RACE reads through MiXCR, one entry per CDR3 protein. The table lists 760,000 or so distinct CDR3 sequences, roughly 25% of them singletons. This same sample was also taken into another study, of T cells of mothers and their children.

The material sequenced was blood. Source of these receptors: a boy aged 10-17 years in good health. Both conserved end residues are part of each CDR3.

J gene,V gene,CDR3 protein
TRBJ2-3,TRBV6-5,CASFRIGTDTQYF
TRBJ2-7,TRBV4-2,CASGGTGVNYEQYF
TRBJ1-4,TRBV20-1,CSARRMDTDNEKLFF
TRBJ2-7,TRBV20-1,CSARSRSYEQYF
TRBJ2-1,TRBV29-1,CSVGLVLGEQFF
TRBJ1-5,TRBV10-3,CAIKEGVNQPQHF
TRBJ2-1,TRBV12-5,CASGQGSSYNEQFF
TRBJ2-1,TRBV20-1,CSARDRLAGVVGEQFF
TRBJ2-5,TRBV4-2,CASSQELIQETQYF
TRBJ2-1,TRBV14,CASSGVWRGTGNEQFF
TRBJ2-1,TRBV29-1,CSGSSYNEQFF
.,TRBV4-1,CASSQTPGQVYEQYF
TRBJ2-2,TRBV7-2,CASSLLLPTGELFF
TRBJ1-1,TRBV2,CASSESQGEMAFF
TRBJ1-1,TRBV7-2,CASSLGGWDTEAFF
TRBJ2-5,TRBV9,CASSGTTEKGETQYF
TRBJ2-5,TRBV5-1,CASSLDGRETQYF
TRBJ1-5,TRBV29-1,CSVEGGTGFKVDQPQHF
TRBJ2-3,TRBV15,CATSRTQLAGGTDTQYF
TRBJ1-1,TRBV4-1,CASSQYITGNTEAFF
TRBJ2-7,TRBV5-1,CASSLGFGGNSYEQYF
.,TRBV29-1,CSVLEASGAYNEQFF
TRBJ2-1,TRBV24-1,CAMRRTSYNEQFF
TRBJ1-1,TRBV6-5,CASSYLPKNTEAFF
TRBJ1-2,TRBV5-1,CASSSGQRNYGYTF
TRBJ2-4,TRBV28,CASGSGLTKNIQYF
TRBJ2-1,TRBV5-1,CASSSLLAGGSNEQFF
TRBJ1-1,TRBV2,CASTPDQDTEAFF
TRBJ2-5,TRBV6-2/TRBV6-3,CASTGLDKTQYF
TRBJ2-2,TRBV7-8,CASTIQGANTGELFF
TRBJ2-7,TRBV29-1,CSVGQGVGEQYF
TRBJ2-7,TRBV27,CASSLSGQGPYEQYF
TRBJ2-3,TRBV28,CASSFGQGRTDTQYF
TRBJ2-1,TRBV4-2,CASSHVTRGTGFHEQFF
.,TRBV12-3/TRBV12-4,CASSRGLQSLYEQYF
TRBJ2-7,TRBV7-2,CASSLAVGEQYF
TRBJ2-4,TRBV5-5,CASINVTTVNIQYF
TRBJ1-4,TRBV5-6,CASSSGLEKLFF
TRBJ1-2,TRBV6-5,CASSYIGAHGYTF
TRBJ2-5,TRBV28,CASSLPGGRAGEQYF
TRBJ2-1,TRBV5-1,CASSFTGGINEQFF
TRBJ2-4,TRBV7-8,CASSLAHTILAKNIQYF
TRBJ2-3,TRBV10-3,CAISAGGDLGTQYF
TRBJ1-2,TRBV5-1,CASSLETGGNYGYTF
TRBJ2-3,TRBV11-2,CASSFPSKTGVFSTDTQYF
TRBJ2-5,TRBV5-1,CASSLAENSQETQYF
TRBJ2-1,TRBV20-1,CSARGREGLNEQFF
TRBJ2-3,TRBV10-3,CAISDLGGVGDTQYF
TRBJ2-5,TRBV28,CASSGPQGAGETQYF
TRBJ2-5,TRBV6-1,CASSEVVVQETQYF
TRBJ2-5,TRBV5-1,CASSLKGRKQETQYF